This T cell receptor (beta chain) was retrieved from a study of blood T cell repertoires in COVID-19. Overall study context: Acute-phase and convalescent COVID-19 samples originated in the United States, Italy and Spain. PBMCs, B-cell-depleted T cells, or T cells were the source of the cDNA or gDNA that made up the material.

This clone was seen once. From germline, CDR1 is SGDLS and CDR2 YYNGEE. V dropped 2 bases and J dropped 6; count of bases not matched to a gene: 4. This CDR3 is built from 14 residues. As handled by the study authors: Amplification with reference gene primers provided the estimates of nucleated cell counts. The repertoire was sequenced with immunoSEQ multiplex PCR; TCRdb's copy has only in-frame clones and lacks some. The DNA gave D and trimming, while V, J and clone size come from that table. The table lists roughly 160,000 clones, approximately 85% of them singletons. Material for sequencing was peripheral blood. The TCR originated in a man aged 40-50 years with acute or convalescent COVID-19. V usage is TRBV9 and J usage is TRBJ2-2; TRBD2 agrees at 7 bases. As DNA, the CDR3 is TGTGCCAGCAGCGTTTATAGCGGGTCCGGGGAGCTGTTTTTT. It specifies CASSVYSGSGELFF.